The source of this T cell receptor beta chain is a study of shared clonotypes between healthy human individuals. Concerning this clone: The antigen is undetermined. The sample has other DNA sequences that encode this CDR3 too.

This CDR3 has 13 residues. Germline assignment: CDR1 SGHNT and CDR2 YYREEE (reference sequence). V dropped 2 bases and J dropped 1 base, with 7 bases sitting between them. General study findings and limits: In having few donors, the study represented limited genetic and exposure-history diversity.

Every subset had its genomic DNA shared out evenly among several immunoSEQ plates. TCRdb's table, derived via immunoSEQ multiplex PCR, lists solely in-frame clones and lacks some. The sample lists 450,000 to 550,000 clones, more than 65% occurring once. The sequenced sample consisted of PBMCs. V gene TRBV5-4 combines with J gene TRBJ2-7; no clear D gene. This clonotype was sampled from a woman aged 40 to 50 in good health. Some clones in this sample may be carry-over from other donors' samples. CDR3 protein: CASSLGNSYEQYF. The CDR3 DNA sequence: TGTGCCAGCAGCTTAGGCAATTCCTACGAGCAGTACTTC.